Below are 23 T cell receptor beta chains sequenced from a single sample in a study of CD8 T cells in ankylosing spondylitis. Using its own MiXCR run on the 5' RACE reads, TCRdb lists one record per CDR3 protein. The sample gives roughly 60,000 distinct CDR3 sequences, about 6% of which show up once; around 5.3% is in the top ten. Sequencing input: synovial fluid, either unsorted or a sorted T cell fraction (not recorded which). These TCRs come from a male donor with ankylosing spondylitis.

This clonotype was counted ten times or more. This chain connects TRBV5-1 to TRBJ2-2; the D gene is possibly TRBD2 (6 bases). V lost 5 bases to trimming and J lost 1 base, with 6 bases between them. Germline V gene sequence: CDR1 SGHRS, CDR2 YFSETQ. This CDR3 is built from 13 residues. CDR3 sequence reads: CASSSGNTGELFF. Written as DNA, the CDR3 is TGCGCCAGCAGTAGCGGGAACACCGGGGAGCTGTTTTTT. Variable domain in full (rest from reference TRBV5-1 and TRBJ2-2): KAGVTQTPRYLIKTRGQQVTLSCSPISGHRSVSWYQQTPGQGLQFLFEYFSETQRNKGNFPGRFSGRQFSNSRSEMNVSTLELGDSALYLCASSSGNTGELFFGEGSRLTVL.

The CDR3, as DNA: TGTGCCAGCAGTCCCTTTGGGGATTCCTACAATGAGCAGTTCTTC. It translates to CASSPFGDSYNEQFF. This chain joins TRBV6-2 or TRBV6-3 and TRBJ2-1, with D unclear. The CDR3 runs to 15 residues. Trimming removed 5 bases from V and 1 base from J, with 12 bases in between. Germline V gene sequence: CDR1 MNHEY, CDR2 SVGEGT.

There are many counts of this clonotype. The chain is built from TRBV4-2 and TRBJ2-1; TRBD2 agrees at 8 bases. The V segment lost 5 bases and the J segment 5 bases; nucleotides outside the gene matches: 2. CDR1 and CDR2 from the germline V gene are LGHNA and YNFKEQ. The CDR3 has 13 amino acids. This CDR3 reads CASSEGLDNEQFF. Written as DNA, the CDR3 is TGTGCCAGCAGCGAGGGACTAGACAATGAGCAGTTCTTC.

This clonotype has ten or more counts. V gene TRBV27 combines with J gene TRBJ2-1; D is undetermined. The CDR3 sequence is 14 residues long. Germline V gene lookup returns CDR1 MNHEY and CDR2 SMNVEV (reference sequence). V gave up 6 bases and J gave up 6 bases, with 15 bases separating them. The CDR3 region is CASRSPERVNEQFF. CDR3 bases: TGTGCCAGCAGATCCCCCGAACGGGTCAATGAGCAGTTCTTC.

There are many counts of this clonotype. The gene calls are TRBV7-2 and TRBJ2-1; the D is unclear. The V end was cut by 1 base, the J end by 9 bases, with 13 bases between. The germline V gene encodes CDR1 SGHTA and CDR2 FQGNSA. CDR3 length equals 14 residues. CDR3: CASSLGAGLREQFF. CDR3 bases: TGTGCCAGCAGCTTAGGAGCCGGATTGCGTGAGCAGTTCTTC. The entire variable domain, with the rest obtained from reference TRBV7-2 and TRBJ2-1, is as follows: GAGVSQSPSNKVTEKGKDVELRCDPISGHTALYWYRQSLGQGLEFLIYFQGNSAPDKSGLPSDRFSAERTGGSVSTLTIQRTQQEDSAVYLCASSLGAGLREQFFGPGTRLTVL.

Ten or more counts support this clonotype. The CDR3 spells CAISDGGFYGYTF. Here the CDR3 DNA reads TGTGCCATCAGTGATGGAGGGTTCTATGGCTACACCTTC. The chain is built from TRBV10-3 and TRBJ1-2, with D hard to call. Looked up from germline, CDR1 is ENHRY and CDR2 is SYGVKD. Trimming removed 3 bases at V and 4 bases at J, with 9 bases between. The CDR3 consists of 13 residues.

This clonotype has a count of ten or more. V and J are TRBV3-1 and TRBJ2-6, with D possibly matching TRBD2 (6 bases). V shed 4 bases and J shed 2 bases, with 9 bases lying between them. The CDR3 length is 15 residues. The V gene's germline CDR1 is LGHDT and CDR2 YNNKEL (reference sequence). CDR3 protein: CASSRDFAGANVLTF. As DNA, the CDR3 is TGTGCCAGCAGCCGGGACTTCGCTGGGGCCAACGTCCTGACTTTC.

This clonotype was observed at least ten times. The chain carries TRBV18 and TRBJ1-1; D is unresolved. V was cut by 6 bases and J by 1 base, with 18 bases left in between. The CDR3 runs 16 residues. Germline V gene data show CDR1 as KGHSH and CDR2 as LQKENI. This CDR3 reads CASSFNLADTNTEAFF. The CDR3 DNA follows: TGTGCCAGCTCGTTCAATTTGGCAGATACGAACACTGAAGCTTTCTTT.

This clonotype was observed many times. CDR3 bases: TGTGCCAGCAGGGCATCGGGGCTTATGAACACTGAAGCTTTCTTT. Translation gives CASRASGLMNTEAFF. This chain connects TRBV6-4 to TRBJ1-1; TRBD1 is a possible D gene (5 bases). V gave up 6 bases and J gave up 0 bases, with 14 bases separating them. The germline gives CDR1 MRHNA, CDR2 SNTAGT. The CDR3 loop spans 15 amino acids.

This clonotype showed up many times. The gene calls are TRBV10-3 and TRBJ2-5; 12 bases map to TRBD2. This CDR3 has 18 residues. In germline, CDR1 is ENHRY, CDR2 SYGVKD. The junction had 8 bases not matched to a gene; V was cut back by 0 bases and J by 3 bases. The CDR3 sequence: CAISESLAGGPKKETQYF. The CDR3 DNA is TGTGCCATCAGTGAGTCGCTAGCGGGAGGGCCTAAGAAAGAGACCCAGTACTTC.

This clonotype was recorded many times. The V call is TRBV12-3 or TRBV12-4, the J call TRBJ2-5; 8 positions agree with TRBD1. The CDR3 totals 14 residues. Losses at the gene ends were 6 bases for V and 5 bases for J; bases not matched to a gene: 8. CDR3 residues: CASRLKSGGETQYF. The CDR3, as DNA: TGTGCCAGCAGGCTCAAATCAGGGGGCGAGACCCAGTACTTC.

This clonotype has just a few counts. The rearrangement joins TRBV6-5 to TRBJ2-5, with 9 nucleotides matching TRBD2. The CDR3 runs to 17 residues. Germline CDR1 MNHEY, CDR2 SVGAGI. Trimming removed 2 bases from V and 5 bases from J; junction bases left unmatched: 12. The CDR3 sequence: CASSYGNIAGDYETQYF. The CDR3, as DNA: TGTGCCAGCAGTTACGGTAACATAGCGGGAGATTATGAGACCCAGTACTTC.

This clonotype appeared many times. This chain connects TRBV9 to TRBJ2-1; D possibly corresponds to TRBD1 (5 bases). CDR1 and CDR2 (germline): SGDLS, YYNGEE. V lost 4 bases, J lost 2 bases, and 7 bases lay in between. This CDR3 comprises 13 residues. The CDR3 region is CASSLRAYNEQFF. DNA for the CDR3: TGTGCCAGCAGCCTCAGGGCCTACAATGAGCAGTTCTTC.

In this sample, this clonotype turned up a few times. This rearrangement joins TRBV6-1 to TRBJ2-1; the match to TRBD2 covers 10 bases. The CDR3 totals 15 residues. After removal of 6 bases from V and 8 bases from J, the junction contained 10 bases not matched to a gene. Germline V CDR1 and CDR2: MNHNS, SASEGT. The CDR3 spells CASSKRLAGVDEQFF. In DNA, the CDR3 is TGTGCCAGCAGCAAACGACTAGCGGGTGTCGATGAGCAGTTCTTC.

In its sample, this clonotype ranks as medium-sized. This chain joins TRBV7-3 and TRBJ2-3; no clear D. The CDR3 contains 14 residues. V lost 4 bases and J 2 bases, leaving 10 bases between the germline ends. CDR1 and CDR2 (germline): SGHTA, FQGTGA. The CDR3 coding sequence is TGTGCCAGCAGCTCAGGCATCTTCACAGATACGCAGTATTTT. It yields the protein CASSSGIFTDTQYF. The full variable domain, rest sourced from reference TRBV7-3 and TRBJ2-3, is GAGVSQTPSNKVTEKGKYVELRCDPISGHTALYWYRQSLGQGPEFLIYFQGTGAADDSGLPNDRFFAVRPEGSVSTLKIQRTERGDSAVYLCASSSGIFTDTQYFGPGTRLTVL.

This clonotype occurred many times. The chain carries TRBV5-4 and TRBJ2-1; possible D gene TRBD2, 5 bases. The CDR3 contains 14 residues. Germline V lookup: CDR1 SGHNT, CDR2 YYREEE (reference sequence). With 0 bases removed from V and 5 bases from J, the gap between germline ends came to 9 bases. The DNA of the CDR3 is TGTGCCAGCAGCTTGGAGGCGACTAACAATGAGCAGTTCTTC. Translated, it gives CASSLEATNNEQFF.

This clonotype has ten or more counts. The chain recombines TRBV19 with TRBJ2-2; no reliable D call. Looked up from germline, CDR1 is LNHDA and CDR2 is SQIVND (reference sequence). Trimming cost V 7 bases and J 5 bases, with 26 bases left between them. The CDR3 has 18 residues. The CDR3, as DNA: TGTGCCAGTAACGAAGGACCGAGGTCGCCCTCTTTTACCGGGGAGCTGTTTTTT. Its protein is CASNEGPRSPSFTGELFF.

The sample holds a few counts of this clonotype. The chain has TRBV6-6 and TRBJ2-3, with D unresolved. Trimming stripped 4 bases from V and 4 bases from J, with 9 bases between. The CDR3 covers 13 residues. Germline assignment: CDR1 MNHNY and CDR2 SVGAGI (reference sequence). The CDR3 is CASSSSRSDTQYF. The DNA of the CDR3 is TGTGCCAGCAGTTCTTCTAGATCAGATACGCAGTATTTT.

The chain recombines TRBV11-3 with TRBJ2-3, with 8 bases matching TRBD2. Germline CDR1 and CDR2: SGHNT and YENEEA. The CDR3 has 14 residues. The V and J ends lost 4 bases and 6 bases, in that order; junction bases with no gene match: 6. The CDR3 DNA reads TGTGCCAGCAGCTCGGGGGGGGTCACGGATACGCAGTATTTT. This gives the protein CASSSGGVTDTQYF.

This clonotype was seen ten or more times. The chain recombines TRBV12-3 or TRBV12-4 with TRBJ1-5, with unresolved D. The V gene lost 2 bases and the J gene lost 4 bases, with 6 bases spanning the gap. The CDR3 loop spans 13 amino acids. The DNA for the CDR3 is TGTGCCAGCAGTTTATCGGCTAATCAGCCCCAGCATTTT. Protein sequence: CASSLSANQPQHF.

This clonotype was seen repeatedly, ten times or more. This sequence joins TRBV7-2 and TRBJ1-2; D is ambiguous. From germline, CDR1 is SGHTA and CDR2 FQGNSA. Trimming left V 1 base short and J 7 bases short, with 7 bases between. The CDR3 covers 12 residues. CDR3 bases: TGTGCCAGCAGCTTAGACGGACGTGGCTACACCTTC. Its protein is CASSLDGRGYTF.

This clonotype was detected ten times or more. The chain uses TRBV19 and TRBJ2-2; the D gene is possibly TRBD2 (5 bases). The CDR3 runs 17 residues. Trimming stripped 3 bases from V and 2 bases from J, with 16 bases between. CDR1 is LNHDA, CDR2 SQIVND, per germline (reference sequence). CDR3 residues: CASSMGPRVGNTGELFF. The CDR3 nucleotides read TGTGCCAGTAGTATGGGCCCGCGGGTCGGTAACACCGGGGAGCTGTTTTTT.

This clonotype was counted between two and nine times. The chain uses TRBV11-2 and TRBJ2-5, with 10 bases fitting TRBD1. The CDR3 loop spans 15 amino acids. V was pared by 5 bases and J by 5 bases, with 8 bases of the junction left unmatched. In germline, CDR1 is SGHAT, CDR2 FQNNGV. CDR3 DNA: TGTGCCAGCAGCCTCTCCGGGACAGGGGAGGAGACCCAGTACTTC. Translating it yields CASSLSGTGEETQYF. Looking up the rest from reference TRBV11-2 and TRBJ2-5 gives the full variable domain: EAGVAQSPRYKIIEKRQSVAFWCNPISGHATLYWYQQILGQGPKLLIQFQNNGVVDDSQLPKDRFSAERLKGVDSTLKIQPAKLEDSAVYLCASSLSGTGEETQYFGPGTRLLVL.